The 29 T cell receptor beta chains below all came from one sample that was sequenced in a study of blood T cells in healthy people across ages. The use of a sample-barcoded 5' primer and a J-beta primer mix characterized a second PCR of 7 to 11 cycles. TCRdb reanalysed the 5' RACE reads using MiXCR and keeps one entry per CDR3 protein. This table has some 690,000 distinct CDR3 sequences, 20% to 25% appearing once. Input material: blood. Receptors were obtained from a man in his sixties or seventies in good health.

This chain uses TRBV20-1 with TRBJ1-2; TRBD1 might be the D (6 bases). Germline V gene sequence: CDR1 DFQATT, CDR2 SNEGSKA (reference sequence). Trimming stripped 6 bases from V and 4 bases from J, with 12 bases between. CDR3 length: 12 residues. CDR3 loop: CSAPDSSYGYTF. The CDR3 region has the DNA TGCAGTGCCCCGGACAGCAGCTATGGCTACACCTTC.

This chain joins TRBV28 and TRBJ1-2; D not certain. Germline CDR1 and CDR2: MDHEN and SYDVKM. V was shortened by 8 bases and J by 4 bases, with 14 bases between the two germline ends. CDR3 length equals 13 residues. The CDR3 spells CASGPGRTYGYTF. The CDR3 coding sequence is TGTGCCAGCGGGCCGGGCAGAACCTATGGCTACACCTTC.

The V gene is TRBV7-9, the J gene TRBJ2-4; no clear D gene. Trimming removed 0 bases at V and 9 bases at J, with 12 bases between. The germline V gene has CDR1 SEHNR and CDR2 FQNEAQ (reference sequence). The CDR3 runs to 14 residues. DNA of the CDR3: TGTGCCAGCAGCTTAGCCCTCCAACCCGGCATTCAGTACTTC. Protein: CASSLALQPGIQYF.

This clonotype was seen only a few times. The chain is built from TRBV9 and TRBJ2-5; 9 positions agree with TRBD1. The J call may not be correct, given that the DNA end is closer to TRBJ2-7. This CDR3 is built from 15 residues. The germline gives CDR1 SGDLS, CDR2 YYNGEE. The DNA of the CDR3 is TGTGCCAGCAGCGTGGGGGACAGGGTACTTTCCGAGCAGTACTTC. Protein product: CASSVGDRVLSEQYF.

There are a few counts of this clonotype. Germline is not matched at one junction end, which may reflect a read error. The chain links TRBV11-3 to TRBJ2-3; 8 bases are shared with TRBD2. This CDR3 is 17 amino acids long. CDR1 SGHNT and CDR2 YENEEA come from the germline V gene. CDR3: CASSIESGTRDTDTQYF. CDR3 nucleotide sequence: TGTGCCAGCAGCATAGAATCCGGGACTAGAGACACAGATACGCAGTATTTT.

The J gene is TRBJ2-3, the V gene TRBV6-5; TRBD2 agrees at 7 bases. After removal of 0 bases from V and 2 bases from J, the junction contained 8 bases not matched to a gene. The CDR3 loop spans 17 amino acids. Germline assignment: CDR1 MNHEY and CDR2 SVGAGI. In DNA, the CDR3 is TGTGCCAGCAGTTACTCGATCCCGGGGGGACCCACAGATACGCAGTATTTT. It yields the protein CASSYSIPGGPTDTQYF.

The rearrangement uses TRBV20-1 and TRBJ2-5; tentatively, D is TRBD2 (6 bases). CDR3 length: 13 residues. V was pared by 6 bases and J by 5 bases, with 16 bases between. CDR1 and CDR2 from the germline V gene are DFQATT and SNEGSKA (reference sequence). This CDR3 is CSALALYLETQYF. As DNA, the CDR3 is TGCAGTGCACTAGCCCTTTATTTGGAGACCCAGTACTTC.

The CDR3 reads CASSLGGLSDTQYF. As DNA, the CDR3 is TGTGCCAGCAGTTTAGGCGGGCTTTCAGATACGCAGTATTTT. The V gene is TRBV12-3 or TRBV12-4, the J gene TRBJ2-3; tentatively, D is TRBD2 (5 bases). The CDR3 length is 14 residues. Trimming took 1 base from V and 4 from J, leaving 9 bases between them.

The chain combines TRBV29-1 with TRBJ2-3, with D perhaps given as TRBD1 or TRBD2 (6 bases each). CDR1 is SQVTM, CDR2 ANQGSEA, per germline. Trimming stripped 3 bases from V and 4 bases from J, with 14 bases between. This CDR3 region has 14 residues. CDR3 in amino acids: CSVEGPRGADTQYF. The CDR3, as DNA: TGCAGCGTTGAGGGGCCAAGGGGGGCAGATACGCAGTATTTT.

A few counts support this clonotype. A clone one base away is much larger, so this may be a read error. This chain connects TRBV5-4 to TRBJ2-1; 14 positions match TRBD2. This CDR3 region has 15 residues. The germline V gene has CDR1 SGHNT and CDR2 YYREEE (reference sequence). V gave up 4 bases and J gave up 11 bases; unmatched junction bases: 8. This CDR3 reads CASSKGLAGGTQQFF. The CDR3 coding sequence is TGTGCCAGCAGCAAAGGACTAGCGGGGGGAACTCAGCAGTTCTTC. Together with reference TRBV5-4 and TRBJ2-1, the CDR3 gives the full variable domain: ETGVTQSPTHLIKTRGQQVTLRCSSQSGHNTVSWYQQALGQGPQFIFQYYREEENGRGNFPPRFSGLQFPNYSSELNVNALELDDSALYLCASSKGLAGGTQQFFGPGTRLTVL.

This clonotype was counted only a few times. The CDR3 loop is CASSPRTGDSGYTF. The CDR3, as DNA: TGTGCCAGCTCACCAAGGACAGGGGATTCCGGCTACACCTTC. The J gene is TRBJ1-2, the V gene TRBV18; 9 nucleotides match TRBD1. The CDR3 spans 14 residues. V was pared by 2 bases and J by 8 bases, with 6 bases of the junction left unmatched. Germline-derived CDR1 and CDR2 are KGHSH and LQKENI.

This clonotype has more than one count but fewer than ten. The chain recombines TRBV20-1 with TRBJ1-5; 10 positions agree with TRBD1. This CDR3 spans 15 amino acids. The germline CDR1 and CDR2 sequences are DFQATT and SNEGSKA (reference sequence). Trimming cost V 3 bases and J 8 bases; bases outside gene matches: 10. The CDR3 DNA reads TGCAGTGCTAGGACCGGGACAGGGGCCTCGAAGCCCCAGCATTTT. Its protein is CSARTGTGASKPQHF.

The table lists this clonotype with a few counts. This rearrangement joins TRBV6-2 or TRBV6-3 to TRBJ2-1; D gene unclear. This CDR3 is 14 amino acids long. The germline V and J ends were trimmed by 6 bases and 7 bases, with 16 bases remaining between them. CDR1 and CDR2 from the germline V gene are MNHEY and SVGEGT. This chain's CDR3 is CASRPGLVRNEQFF. CDR3 in DNA: TGTGCCAGCAGACCGGGCTTAGTAAGGAATGAGCAGTTCTTC.

This clonotype has just one count. The chain recombines TRBV7-9 with TRBJ2-5; D is ambiguous. Deletions cut 2 bases from V and 5 bases from J, with 9 bases between. The V gene's germline CDR1 is SEHNR and CDR2 FQNEAQ (reference sequence). This CDR3 has 13 residues. CDR3 protein: CASSLTQTETQYF. The CDR3 region has the DNA TGTGCCAGCAGCTTAACCCAGACGGAGACCCAGTACTTC.

This clonotype was counted between two and nine times. The chain uses TRBV5-5 and TRBJ2-1; D is possibly TRBD2 (6 bases). The CDR3 runs to 13 residues. V lost 8 bases, J lost 7 bases, and 16 bases lay in between. In germline, CDR1 is SGHKS, CDR2 YYEKEE (reference sequence). The CDR3 region is CASSPGVVNEQFF. The DNA of the CDR3 is TGTGCCAGTTCTCCGGGGGTAGTTAATGAGCAGTTCTTC.

The J gene is TRBJ2-3, the V gene TRBV29-1, with 9 positions matching TRBD2. Unmatched junction bases numbered 5, after V lost 4 bases and J lost 3 bases. In germline, CDR1 is SQVTM, CDR2 ANQGSEA. The CDR3 extends over 14 amino acids. The CDR3, as DNA: TGCAGCGTTGTAGGTAGCGGGGGAACAGATACGCAGTATTTT. Translation gives CSVVGSGGTDTQYF.

This clonotype came up a few times. The chain is built from TRBV6-1 and TRBJ2-3; 11 bases match TRBD2. The CDR3 is 15 amino acids. Germline loops: CDR1 MNHNS, CDR2 SASEGT. With V trimmed by 7 bases and J by 2 bases, 5 bases remained unmatched. The CDR3 DNA follows: TGTGCCAGCATCCGACTAGCGGGGACCACAGATACGCAGTATTTT. Encoded protein: CASIRLAGTTDTQYF.

The chain has TRBV6-6 and TRBJ2-5; the D gene is possibly TRBD2 (6 bases). V was clipped by 8 bases and J by 0 bases, with 10 bases between them. The CDR3 is 13 residues long. Germline V gene lookup returns CDR1 MNHNY and CDR2 SVGAGI (reference sequence). The CDR3 region is CASGRGHQETQYF. CDR3 DNA sequence: TGTGCCAGCGGGCGGGGACACCAAGAGACCCAGTACTTC.

The rearrangement joins TRBV5-1 to TRBJ1-1; D is possibly TRBD1 (5 bases). In germline, CDR1 is SGHRS, CDR2 YFSETQ. CDR3 length: 14 residues. V was pared by 4 bases and J by 3 bases, with 13 bases between. CDR3 nucleotides: TGCGCCAGCAGCGCCGGGACGCTCTACACTGAAGCTTTCTTT. The encoded protein is CASSAGTLYTEAFF. The variable domain in full, completed from reference TRBV5-1 and TRBJ1-1, reads KAGVTQTPRYLIKTRGQQVTLSCSPISGHRSVSWYQQTPGQGLQFLFEYFSETQRNKGNFPGRFSGRQFSNSRSEMNVSTLELGDSALYLCASSAGTLYTEAFFGQGTRLTVV.

The sample holds many counts of this clonotype. The CDR3 region has the DNA TGCGCCAGCAGCTTAAATGACAGGGTGGGGGACGAGCAGTACTTC. Residues: CASSLNDRVGDEQYF. V usage is TRBV5-1 and J usage is TRBJ2-5; TRBD1 aligns across 7 bases. The assigned J gene may be wrong: the sequence end matches TRBJ2-7 better. From germline, CDR1 is SGHRS and CDR2 YFSETQ. The CDR3 contains 15 residues.

This sequence joins TRBV7-9 and TRBJ1-3, with 9 positions matching TRBD1. This CDR3 contains 14 residues. The V gene end was trimmed by 9 bases and the J gene end by 0 bases; junction bases not matched to a gene: 3. Germline assignment: CDR1 SEHNR and CDR2 FQNEAQ (reference sequence). The CDR3 sequence is CASQQGASGNTIYF. The DNA of the CDR3 is TGTGCCAGTCAACAGGGGGCCTCTGGAAACACCATATATTTT.

V usage is TRBV7-2 and J usage is TRBJ2-5; 7 nucleotides align to TRBD1. V lost 5 bases to trimming and J lost 5 bases; unmatched junction nucleotides: 11. CDR3 length: 15 amino acids. Germline values: CDR1 SGHTA, CDR2 FQGNSA. This chain's CDR3 is CASSPPGGIWETQYF. The CDR3 coding sequence is TGTGCCAGCAGCCCTCCAGGGGGTATTTGGGAGACCCAGTACTTC.

This clonotype occurred a few times. V and J are TRBV3-1 and TRBJ2-5; D uncertain. The germline V gene encodes CDR1 LGHDT and CDR2 YNNKEL (reference sequence). The CDR3 runs 15 residues. Deletions cut 4 bases from V and 2 bases from J, with 14 bases between. In DNA, the CDR3 is TGTGCCAGCAGCCGTGCCCTCGGCAGTCAAGAGACCCAGTACTTC. Protein: CASSRALGSQETQYF.

The V gene is TRBV2, the J gene TRBJ1-2; TRBD1 matches 12 bases. The V gene's germline CDR1 is SNHLY and CDR2 FYNNEI. The CDR3 extends over 16 amino acids. V shed 8 bases and J 1 base; nucleotides not matched to a gene: 8. CDR3 region: CASLSGTGGLNYGYTF. For the CDR3, the DNA is TGTGCCAGCCTCAGTGGGACAGGGGGCCTTAACTATGGCTACACCTTC.

The chain recombines TRBV5-1 with TRBJ1-4; TRBD1 is a possible D gene (6 bases). V dropped 1 base and J dropped 8 bases, with 9 bases sitting between them. This CDR3 region has 13 residues. The germline V gene has CDR1 SGHRS and CDR2 YFSETQ. The CDR3 DNA reads TGCGCCAGCAGCTTGAACCAGGGGGAAAAACTGTTTTTT. Protein sequence: CASSLNQGEKLFF.

The rearrangement uses TRBV6-1 and TRBJ1-1; tentatively, D is TRBD1 (5 bases). V dropped 4 bases and J dropped 4 bases, with 13 bases sitting between them. Germline CDR1 and CDR2: MNHNS and SASEGT. The CDR3 is 14 residues long. CDR3 amino acids: CASSGGWGITEAFF. In nucleotides, the CDR3 is TGTGCCAGCAGTGGCGGCTGGGGGATCACTGAAGCTTTCTTT.

This rearrangement joins TRBV13 to TRBJ1-1; TRBD1 aligns across 8 bases. Per germline, CDR1 PRHDT and CDR2 FYEKMQ (reference sequence). The CDR3 covers 16 residues. With V trimmed by 3 bases and J by 0 bases, 6 bases remained unmatched. The CDR3 is CASSLGRGPVNTEAFF. DNA of the CDR3: TGTGCCAGCAGCTTGGGCAGGGGGCCGGTGAACACTGAAGCTTTCTTT.

In this sample, this clonotype turned up a few times. The J gene is TRBJ2-7, the V gene TRBV6-5; 8 bases agree with TRBD1. The ends lost 5 bases at V and 2 bases at J; junction bases unmatched: 8. This CDR3 is built from 15 residues. CDR1 and CDR2 from the germline V gene are MNHEY and SVGAGI. The CDR3 protein is CASSRTGQEPYEQYV. The CDR3 bases are TGTGCCAGCAGTAGGACAGGGCAGGAACCCTACGAGCAGTACGTC.

The rearrangement joins TRBV5-1 to TRBJ2-5; D is unresolved. CDR3 length: 13 amino acids. V lost 2 bases and J lost 3, with 8 bases in between. Germline values: CDR1 SGHRS, CDR2 YFSETQ. In DNA form, the CDR3 reads TGCGCCAGCAGCTTTACCGGAAAAGAGACCCAGTACTTC. Protein product: CASSFTGKETQYF.